The 14 T cell receptor beta chains listed next were all sequenced from one sample in a study of blood T cells in healthy people across ages. Next came a second PCR, run for roughly 6 to 11 cycles, which used a sample-barcoded 5' primer along with a J-beta primer mix. MiXCR was run by TCRdb on the 5' RACE reads, yielding one entry per CDR3 protein. The sample includes 650,000 to 700,000 distinct CDR3 sequences, roughly half of them seen just once. Sequencing used blood. All receptors come from an elderly woman in good health.

This rearrangement joins TRBV7-9 to TRBJ2-7; D uncertain. The CDR3 runs 14 residues. V lost 0 bases, J lost 0 bases, and 6 bases lay in between. Germline lookup yields CDR1 SEHNR and CDR2 FQNEAQ (reference sequence). DNA of the CDR3: TGTGCCAGCAGCTTAGCCAAAGGCTCCTACGAGCAGTACTTC. It yields the protein CASSLAKGSYEQYF. Using reference TRBV7-9 and TRBJ2-7 for the parts outside the CDR3, the full variable domain is DTGVSQNPRHKITKRGQNVTFRCDPISEHNRLYWYRQTLGQGPEFLTYFQNEAQLEKSRLLSDRFSAERPKGSFSTLEIQRTEQGDSAMYLCASSLAKGSYEQYFGPGTRLTVT.

This clonotype was picked up a small number of times. CDR3 in DNA: TGCAGTGCTAGGGACCCCCGCTCCTACGAGCAGTACTTC. It codes for CSARDPRSYEQYF. V usage is TRBV20-1 and J usage is TRBJ2-7, with D unresolved. The CDR3 loop spans 13 amino acids. The V end lost 3 bases, the J end lost 0 bases, and 9 bases lay between the germline ends. Germline V gene lookup returns CDR1 DFQATT and CDR2 SNEGSKA (reference sequence).

A note on this clonotype: A much bigger clone sits one base away, suggesting this may be a read error. The CDR3 reads CASSLAGIYNEQYF. The CDR3, as DNA: TGTGCCAGCAGTTTGGCAGGGATATACAATGAGCAGTACTTC. The chain has TRBV27 and TRBJ2-7; D perhaps matches TRBD1 (5 bases). Trimming cost V 3 bases and J 7 bases, with 16 bases left between them. Per germline, CDR1 MNHEY and CDR2 SMNVEV (reference sequence). The CDR3 totals 14 residues.

V and J are TRBV5-1 and TRBJ1-2, with D unresolved. V was cut by 7 bases and J by 2 bases, with 15 bases left in between. Germline V lookup: CDR1 SGHRS, CDR2 YFSETQ. The CDR3 loop spans 14 amino acids. CDR3 coding DNA: TGCGCCAGCTCTAGACGCGAAGCCAACTATGGCTACACCTTC. Translated, it gives CASSRREANYGYTF.

The chain combines TRBV2 with TRBJ2-2; 9 positions match TRBD2. Trimming at V came to 3 bases and at J to 5 bases, leaving 7 bases not matched to a gene. CDR3 length: 16 residues. The germline gives CDR1 SNHLY, CDR2 FYNNEI. CDR3 in DNA: TGTGCCAGCAGTGATAGCGCAGCGGGAGGAACCGGGGAGCTGTTTTTT. Protein: CASSDSAAGGTGELFF.

This clonotype was counted between two and nine times. The J gene is TRBJ1-2, the V gene TRBV4-1, with D possibly matching TRBD1 (6 bases). V was clipped by 7 bases and J by 4 bases, with 22 bases between them. The germline CDR1 and CDR2 sequences are MGHRA and YSYEKL. The CDR3 sequence is 16 residues long. CDR3 sequence: CASTETSTGTGYGYTF. The CDR3 DNA is TGCGCCAGCACCGAGACATCCACAGGGACGGGCTATGGCTACACCTTC.

This clonotype has a handful of counts. This chain connects TRBV20-1 to TRBJ2-1, with 13 bases fitting TRBD2. With V trimmed by 8 bases and J by 4 bases, 14 bases remained unmatched. The CDR3 covers 17 residues. The germline gives CDR1 DFQATT, CDR2 SNEGSKA (reference sequence). CDR3 coding DNA: TGCAGTCCCATTGCACTAGCGGGAGGGCCTGGGTACAATGAGCAGTTCTTC. Amino acids: CSPIALAGGPGYNEQFF.

The chain carries TRBV10-3 and TRBJ1-1; D remains unclear. Trimming shortened V by 7 bases and J by 7 bases, and 10 bases separated the two germline ends. This CDR3 has 11 amino acids. CDR1 ENHRY and CDR2 SYGVKD come from the germline V gene. CDR3 loop: CAIMRTGEAFF. In nucleotides, the CDR3 is TGTGCCATCATGCGGACGGGTGAAGCTTTCTTT.

This rearrangement joins TRBV29-1 to TRBJ2-4, with TRBD2 matching over 12 bases. The V segment lost 4 bases and the J segment 3 bases; nucleotides outside the gene matches: 10. Germline loops: CDR1 SQVTM, CDR2 ANQGSEA. The CDR3 covers 17 residues. The CDR3, as DNA: TGCAGCGTTGGTGGTACTAGCGGGAGGTCCGGCAAAAACATTCAGTACTTC. Translated, it gives CSVGGTSGRSGKNIQYF.

This clonotype occurred a few times. This chain links TRBV20-1 with TRBJ2-5, with a tentative D call TRBD1 (5 bases). The V and J ends lost 1 base and 3 bases respectively, with 15 bases between them. Germline V gene sequence: CDR1 DFQATT, CDR2 SNEGSKA (reference sequence). The CDR3 totals 15 residues. CDR3 region: CSARGLRTMEETQYF. CDR3 in DNA: TGCAGTGCTAGAGGCTTGAGGACAATGGAAGAGACCCAGTACTTC.

At least ten counts were recorded for this clonotype. The J gene is TRBJ2-5, the V gene TRBV29-1; D gene unclear. CDR3 length: 15 amino acids. V was cut by 5 bases and J by 1 base, with 17 bases left in between. The germline CDR1 and CDR2 sequences are SQVTM and ANQGSEA. This chain's CDR3 is CSVSRGSNSQETQYF. The CDR3 DNA reads TGCAGCGTTTCCCGCGGCAGTAACAGCCAAGAGACCCAGTACTTC.

This clonotype has more than one count but fewer than ten. The genes are TRBV9 and TRBJ2-2, with D unresolved. V was pared by 6 bases and J by 7 bases, with 7 bases between. The CDR3 length is 11 residues. CDR1 and CDR2 (germline): SGDLS, YYNGEE. The CDR3, as DNA: TGTGCCAGCATGAGTCACGGGGAGCTGTTTTTT. Translating it yields CASMSHGELFF.

Of note for this clonotype: A much larger clone lies one base from this, so it may be a read error. The chain links TRBV10-3 to TRBJ2-5, with 8 bases matching TRBD1. The closer fit of TRBJ2-7 to the DNA end suggests the J call may be wrong. The CDR3 has 12 residues. Germline CDR1 reads ENHRY; CDR2 reads SYGVKD. CDR3 nucleotide sequence: TGTGCCGTTGACAGGGGTAAGGGCGAGCAGTACTTC. The encoded protein is CAVDRGKGEQYF.

Notes on this clonotype: A much larger clone differs from this one at a single base, so this may be a read error. This chain uses TRBV15 with TRBJ2-1, with D maybe TRBD2 (6 bases). Germline lookup yields CDR1 LNHNV and CDR2 YYDKDF (reference sequence). The CDR3 has 14 residues. As DNA, the CDR3 is TGTGCCACCGGCAGCGGGCAGGGTTACAATGAGCAGTTCTTC. Translating it yields CATGSGQGYNEQFF.